The 18 T cell receptor beta chains presented below share a single source sample, sequenced in a study of OX40 agonist ivuxolimab in advanced cancers. Sequenced by immunoSEQ multiplex PCR; TCRdb stores in-frame clones only, minus some. The table shows 90,000 or so clones, with 75% to 90% occurring only once. The source was CD4+ or CD8+ T cells sorted from blood, collected in a trial of the OX40 agonist ivuxolimab. The receptor set was obtained from an adult with an advanced solid tumor such as melanoma, head and neck, liver or kidney cancer.

The V call is TRBV30, the J call TRBJ1-3; no clear D. V lost 4 bases, J lost 0 bases, and 10 bases lay in between. In germline, CDR1 is GTSNPN, CDR2 SVGIG (reference sequence). The CDR3 runs 14 residues. In DNA form, the CDR3 reads TGTGCCTGGATTCCTCGGAACTCTGGAAACACCATATATTTT. This translates into CAWIPRNSGNTIYF.

The rearrangement joins TRBV7-9 to TRBJ2-5; D is possibly TRBD1 (8 bases). Germline CDR1 and CDR2: SEHNR and FQNEAQ (reference sequence). Trimming removed 5 bases from V and 1 base from J, with 23 bases in between. The CDR3 has 18 amino acids. CDR3 sequence reads: CASSPFRGLGGSQETQYF. The DNA of the CDR3 is TGTGCCAGCAGCCCCTTCAGGGGGCTCGGGGGGTCCCAAGAGACCCAGTACTTC.

The chain combines TRBV7-9 with TRBJ1-3, with 7 nucleotides matching TRBD1. V lost 2 bases, J lost 11 bases, and 18 bases stayed unmatched. The germline CDR1 and CDR2 sequences are SEHNR and FQNEAQ (reference sequence). The CDR3 runs 17 residues. CDR3: CASSLRGQAPSRLSIYF. In nucleotides, the CDR3 is TGTGCCAGCAGCTTACGAGGACAGGCGCCCTCTCGTCTATCCATATATTTT.

This chain links TRBV27 with TRBJ1-5, with TRBD1 as a possible D gene (6 bases). V was trimmed by 5 bases and J by 13 bases, leaving 18 bases between them. From germline, CDR1 is MNHEY and CDR2 SMNVEV (reference sequence). The CDR3 is 13 amino acids. DNA for the CDR3: TGTGCCAGCAGTATCGGAGGACAGTACGAGCAGCATTTT. Protein product: CASSIGGQYEQHF.

This clone was counted once. The chain uses TRBV30 and TRBJ1-5; no reliable D call. V lost 3 bases and J 0 bases, leaving 9 bases between the germline ends. The CDR3 loop spans 14 amino acids. Germline CDR1 GTSNPN, CDR2 SVGIG (reference sequence). The CDR3, as DNA: TGTGCCTGGAGCAAGGTCGCTAGCAATCAGCCCCAGCATTTT. This translates into CAWSKVASNQPQHF.

This clone was counted a single time. The rearrangement joins TRBV25-1 to TRBJ2-1, with 9 bases identical to TRBD2. Germline V gene lookup returns CDR1 MGHDK and CDR2 SYGVNS. The ends lost 5 bases at V and 6 bases at J; junction bases unmatched: 11. CDR3 length: 16 amino acids. The CDR3 loop reads CASSQQPISGGNEQFF. As DNA, the CDR3 is TGTGCCAGCAGTCAACAGCCAATTAGCGGGGGCAATGAGCAGTTCTTC. The full variable domain, in which reference TRBV25-1 and TRBJ2-1 provide the parts outside the CDR3, is EADIYQTPRYLVIGTGKKITLECSQTMGHDKMYWYQQDPGMELHLIHYSYGVNSTEKGDLSSESTVSRIRTEHFPLTLESARPSHTSQYLCASSQQPISGGNEQFFGPGTRLTVL.

The V gene is TRBV6-6, the J gene TRBJ1-5, with D perhaps matching TRBD1 (5 bases). The V gene lost 6 bases and the J gene lost 3 bases, with 15 bases spanning the gap. The V gene's germline CDR1 is MNHNY and CDR2 SVGAGI (reference sequence). CDR3 length: 15 amino acids. CDR3 sequence: CASRPGRINNQPQHF. As DNA, the CDR3 is TGTGCCAGCAGACCGGGACGTATAAACAATCAGCCCCAGCATTTT.

This clone was recorded once. V usage is TRBV5-5 and J usage is TRBJ2-7; 7 nucleotides agree with TRBD1. This CDR3 comprises 13 residues. J lost 2 bases, V lost 3 bases, and 2 bases had no gene match. The germline V gene encodes CDR1 SGHKS and CDR2 YYEKEE (reference sequence). The CDR3 here is CASSSGQPYEQYF. The CDR3 nucleotides are TGTGCCAGCAGCTCGGGACAGCCCTACGAGCAGTACTTC.

This chain joins TRBV10-3 and TRBJ1-5, with D possibly being TRBD1 (6 bases). There are 14 residues in the CDR3. V was clipped by 4 bases and J by 10 bases, with 17 bases between them. The germline gives CDR1 ENHRY, CDR2 SYGVKD. The CDR3 region is CAISGGTGIRPQHF. CDR3 DNA: TGTGCCATCAGTGGGGGAACAGGGATAAGACCCCAGCATTTT.

V usage is TRBV18 and J usage is TRBJ2-1; TRBD1 aligns across 8 bases. The V gene's germline CDR1 is KGHSH and CDR2 LQKENI. V was pared by 2 bases and J by 10 bases, with 10 bases of the junction left unmatched. This CDR3 has 15 amino acids. This chain's CDR3 is CASSPTRTGHWEQFF. For the CDR3, the DNA is TGTGCCAGCTCACCAACCCGGACAGGGCATTGGGAGCAGTTCTTC.

The chain uses TRBV9 and TRBJ2-3; 7 nucleotides agree with TRBD2. This CDR3 has 17 residues. Looked up from germline, CDR1 is SGDLS and CDR2 is YYNGEE. Germline trimming cut 0 bases from V and 7 bases from J; bases unmatched to any gene: 14. CDR3 DNA: TGTGCCAGCAGCGTAGCTACTGGGGGGGTTCCTGGGAATACGCAGTATTTT. It codes for CASSVATGGVPGNTQYF. The full variable domain, rest sourced from reference TRBV9 and TRBJ2-3, is DSGVTQTPKHLITATGQRVTLRCSPRSGDLSVYWYQQSLDQGLQFLIQYYNGEERAKGNILERFSAQQFPDLHSELNLSSLELGDSALYFCASSVATGGVPGNTQYFGPGTRLTVL.

This chain connects TRBV12-1 to TRBJ2-2; TRBD2 was called by the table and not checked on the DNA. TRBV12-1 is termed a pseudogene. The CDR3 runs 16 residues. CDR3 DNA: TGTGCCAGCAGCCCCTGCGGGTCCGAATTGATCGGGGAGCTGTTTTTT. It encodes CASSPCGSELIGELFF.

This clone was picked up a small number of times. V gene TRBV28 combines with J gene TRBJ1-4; D is unclear. This CDR3 has 12 residues. Germline V lookup: CDR1 MDHEN, CDR2 SYDVKM. Trimming removed 4 bases at V and 7 bases at J, with 7 bases between. CDR3 nucleotide sequence: TGTGCCAGCAGTTCCACCCGTGAAAAACTGTTTTTT. Amino acid sequence: CASSSTREKLFF.

The chain has TRBV7-2 and TRBJ2-7, with D possibly matching TRBD2 (6 bases). V gave up 4 bases and J gave up 1 base, with 11 bases separating them. The germline gives CDR1 SGHTA, CDR2 FQGNSA. CDR3 length: 14 residues. The CDR3: CASSYSSGSYEQYF. CDR3 nucleotides: TGTGCCAGCAGCTATTCCAGCGGGTCCTACGAGCAGTACTTC.

V is TRBV7-9 and J is TRBJ2-5; 8 bases are shared with TRBD2. In germline, CDR1 is SEHNR, CDR2 FQNEAQ (reference sequence). With V trimmed by 7 bases and J by 2 bases, 12 bases remained unmatched. The CDR3 has 16 amino acids. The CDR3 region has the DNA TGTGCCAGCACCCAGGGTAGCGGGGCGTCACAAGAGACCCAGTACTTC. Residues: CASTQGSGASQETQYF. Looking up the rest from reference TRBV7-9 and TRBJ2-5 gives the full variable domain: DTGVSQNPRHKITKRGQNVTFRCDPISEHNRLYWYRQTLGQGPEFLTYFQNEAQLEKSRLLSDRFSAERPKGSFSTLEIQRTEQGDSAMYLCASTQGSGASQETQYFGPGTRLLVL.

This clone was detected once. J is TRBJ1-4 and V is TRBV19; tentatively, D is TRBD1 (6 bases). Germline lookup yields CDR1 LNHDA and CDR2 SQIVND (reference sequence). V was clipped by 5 bases and J by 0 bases, with 13 bases between them. The CDR3 is 16 residues long. Here the CDR3 DNA reads TGTGCCAGTAGTTTCGGACAGTATGCAACTAATGAAAAACTGTTTTTT. Amino acid sequence: CASSFGQYATNEKLFF.

V usage is TRBV6-1 and J usage is TRBJ2-7, with D uncertain. The CDR3 loop spans 12 amino acids. Germline V gene data show CDR1 as MNHNS and CDR2 as SASEGT. Trimming left V 0 bases short and J 5 bases short, with 5 bases between. CDR3 in amino acids: CASSEAGDEQYF. CDR3 in DNA: TGTGCCAGCAGTGAAGCTGGAGACGAGCAGTACTTC.

The rearrangement joins TRBV19 to TRBJ1-2; D is unclear. This CDR3 contains 15 residues. With 10 bases removed from V and 4 bases from J, the gap between germline ends came to 22 bases. Germline-derived CDR1 and CDR2 are LNHDA and SQIVND (reference sequence). The CDR3 DNA follows: TGTGCCACCGTGGGGAGACCGGCCGATTTCTATGGCTACACCTTC. As protein: CATVGRPADFYGYTF.